One and the same sample provided the 22 T cell receptor beta chains below, sequenced in a study of shared clonotypes between healthy human individuals. Repertoires were generated with immunoSEQ multiplex PCR, while TCRdb's copy carries only in-frame clones and drops some. Among about 2,500,000 clones listed, just over 90% were seen once. Sequenced sample: naive CD4+ T cells sorted from blood. Subset: CD45RA+ positively selected. The receptor set was obtained from a man aged 18 to 30 in good health.

CDR3 in DNA: TGTGCCATCAGCCTTCTCCGCGAGGGGAGAGACGAGCAGTACTTC. Encoded protein: CAISLLREGRDEQYF. The rearrangement joins TRBV10-3 to TRBJ2-7, with D tentatively TRBD1 or TRBD2 (5 bases each). Germline V gives CDR1 ENHRY, CDR2 SYGVKD. The CDR3 has 15 residues. V lost 6 bases and J lost 5, with 20 bases in between.

The V gene is TRBV18, the J gene TRBJ2-7; 9 nucleotides line up with TRBD1. In germline, CDR1 is KGHSH, CDR2 LQKENI. The CDR3 has 15 residues. Trimming took 6 bases from V and 0 from J; bases not matched to a gene: 6. The CDR3 DNA reads as TGTGCCAGCTCCGGGACAGGGAAAATCTCCTACGAGCAGTACTTC. Translating gives CASSGTGKISYEQYF.

The J gene is TRBJ1-6, the V gene TRBV6-5; no clear D gene. Deletions cut 6 bases from V and 9 bases from J, with 12 bases between. Per germline, CDR1 MNHEY and CDR2 SVGAGI. There are 13 residues in the CDR3. In nucleotides, the CDR3 is TGTGCCAGCAGCTCCCAGGCGGGTTCACCCCTCCACTTT. Amino acid sequence: CASSSQAGSPLHF.

The genes are TRBV27 and TRBJ2-7, with 9 positions matching TRBD2. The CDR3 length is 12 residues. Unmatched junction bases numbered 7, after V lost 10 bases and J lost 6 bases. Germline CDR1 reads MNHEY; CDR2 reads SMNVEV (reference sequence). As DNA, the CDR3 is TGTGCCATCTTAGCGGGAGAGGGCGAGCAGTACTTC. Protein: CAILAGEGEQYF.

V usage is TRBV28 and J usage is TRBJ2-5; D gene ambiguous. The J call may not be correct, given that the DNA end is closer to TRBJ2-7. Per the germline V gene, CDR1 is MDHEN and CDR2 is SYDVKM. The CDR3 consists of 16 residues. This CDR3 is CASSNPGLGVAYEQYF. CDR3 nucleotides: TGTGCCAGCAGTAACCCCGGCCTTGGGGTTGCCTACGAGCAGTACTTC.

The CDR3 nucleotides are TGTGCCAGCAGCGTTTCGACAGGGGTAGAGACCCAGTACTTC. This translates into CASSVSTGVETQYF. This sequence joins TRBV9 and TRBJ2-5, with 8 bases that match TRBD1. CDR3 length: 14 amino acids. V was pared by 2 bases and J by 4 bases, with 4 bases of the junction left unmatched. The germline V gene has CDR1 SGDLS and CDR2 YYNGEE.

In regard to this clone: The sample holds other DNA sequences that translate to the same CDR3. The V gene is TRBV18, the J gene TRBJ1-5; weak D call: TRBD1 (5 bases). The CDR3 has 13 residues. From germline, CDR1 is KGHSH and CDR2 LQKENI. Trimming left V 4 bases short and J 2 bases short, with 6 bases between. CDR3 sequence reads: CASSRGGNQPQHF. The CDR3 DNA reads as TGTGCCAGCTCACGGGGGGGCAATCAGCCCCAGCATTTT. The whole variable domain, filled in from reference TRBV18 and TRBJ1-5, reads NAGVMQNPRHLVRRRGQEARLRCSPMKGHSHVYWYRQLPEEGLKFMVYLQKENIIDESGMPKERFSAEFPKEGPSILRIQQVVRGDSAAYFCASSRGGNQPQHFGDGTRLSIL.

This sequence joins TRBV10-3 and TRBJ2-7; 11 bases are a match to TRBD2. The CDR3 has 13 amino acids. The germline V gene encodes CDR1 ENHRY and CDR2 SYGVKD. J was trimmed by 5 bases and V by 4 bases; bases with no gene match: 1. CDR3 nucleotides: TGTGCCATCAGTGGGGGACTAGCGGACGAGCAGTACTTC. The encoded protein is CAISGGLADEQYF.

This sequence joins TRBV5-1 and TRBJ1-2; the D is unclear. Looked up from germline, CDR1 is SGHRS and CDR2 is YFSETQ. V lost 4 bases and J lost 4, with 11 bases in between. The CDR3 length is 13 residues. The CDR3 reads CASSGSGSYGYTF. CDR3 coding DNA: TGCGCCAGCAGCGGGTCAGGATCCTATGGCTACACCTTC. Combining the CDR3 with reference TRBV5-1 and TRBJ1-2 gives the whole variable domain KAGVTQTPRYLIKTRGQQVTLSCSPISGHRSVSWYQQTPGQGLQFLFEYFSETQRNKGNFPGRFSGRQFSNSRSEMNVSTLELGDSALYLCASSGSGSYGYTFGSGTRLTVV.

The chain is built from TRBV4-1 and TRBJ2-4, with D unresolved. V gave up 0 bases and J gave up 9 bases, with 18 bases separating them. The CDR3 consists of 16 residues. The germline V gene encodes CDR1 MGHRA and CDR2 YSYEKL. The CDR3 region has the DNA TGCGCCAGCAGCCAAGAATTCGGACCAACAAAGGGCATTCAGTACTTC. The encoded protein is CASSQEFGPTKGIQYF.

The genes are TRBV6-1 and TRBJ2-7; D might be TRBD1 (7 bases). The germline gives CDR1 MNHNS, CDR2 SASEGT. The CDR3 length is 14 residues. The germline V and J ends were trimmed by 5 bases and 0 bases, with 11 bases remaining between them. The CDR3 sequence is CASSTGDFSYEQYF. The CDR3 DNA reads as TGTGCCAGCAGTACAGGGGACTTCTCCTACGAGCAGTACTTC.

The V and J genes are TRBV6-1 and TRBJ2-2, with D hard to call. The CDR3 contains 15 residues. Germline-derived CDR1 and CDR2 are MNHNS and SASEGT. Trimming took off 2 bases at V and 4 bases at J, with 11 bases between the two ends. Here the CDR3 reads CASSEFVEFTGELFF. The CDR3 DNA follows: TGTGCCAGCAGTGAATTCGTAGAGTTCACCGGGGAGCTGTTTTTT.

This chain joins TRBV7-8 and TRBJ2-5; 10 nucleotides match TRBD2. Germline V gene sequence: CDR1 SGHVS, CDR2 FQNEAQ. The CDR3 runs to 15 residues. The trim removed 6 bases at V and 3 bases at J, leaving 7 bases unmatched. As DNA, the CDR3 is TGTGCCAGCAGTTACCCACTAGCGGGGAAAGAGACCCAGTACTTC. It encodes CASSYPLAGKETQYF. Looking up the rest from reference TRBV7-8 and TRBJ2-5 gives the full variable domain: GAGVSQSPRYKVAKRGQDVALRCDPISGHVSLFWYQQALGQGPEFLTYFQNEAQLDKSGLPSDRFFAERPEGSVSTLKIQRTQQEDSAVYLCASSYPLAGKETQYFGPGTRLLVL.

The sample holds a few counts of this clone. The genes are TRBV7-3 and TRBJ2-5; 9 nucleotides agree with TRBD2. The CDR3 consists of 13 residues. V lost 4 bases to trimming and J lost 4 bases; unmatched junction nucleotides: 1. CDR1 is SGHTA and CDR2 is FQGTGA in the germline V gene. The CDR3 DNA sequence: TGTGCCAGCAGCTATAGCGGGGGAGAGACCCAGTACTTC. This codes for CASSYSGGETQYF.

The chain carries TRBV7-2 and TRBJ2-7, with D uncertain. Germline loops: CDR1 SGHTA, CDR2 FQGNSA. V gave up 1 base and J gave up 0 bases, with 10 bases separating them. The CDR3 runs to 15 residues. The CDR3 spells CASSLGSGVSYEQYF. CDR3 coding DNA: TGTGCCAGCAGCTTAGGGTCAGGCGTCTCCTACGAGCAGTACTTC.

This clone came up once. The chain is built from TRBV30 and TRBJ1-3; D unclear. Between the trimmed V and J ends, which lost 2 bases and 0 bases, there was a span of 11 bases. The CDR3 runs to 15 residues. Germline V gene lookup returns CDR1 GTSNPN and CDR2 SVGIG (reference sequence). The CDR3 loop is CAWSLGGISGNTIYF. The CDR3 nucleotides read TGTGCCTGGAGTTTAGGCGGAATCTCTGGAAACACCATATATTTT.

The gene calls are TRBV19 and TRBJ1-5; TRBD1 agrees at 8 bases. V gave up 7 bases and J gave up 7 bases; unmatched junction bases: 9. The CDR3 is 14 residues long. The V gene's germline CDR1 is LNHDA and CDR2 SQIVND (reference sequence). CDR3 in DNA: TGTGCCAGTAACCCGGACAGGGTGCGGCAGCCCCAGCATTTT. It codes for CASNPDRVRQPQHF.

V and J are TRBV10-3 and TRBJ2-1; 11 bases map to TRBD2. Germline V gene data show CDR1 as ENHRY and CDR2 as SYGVKD. CDR3 size: 15 residues. J lost 5 bases, V lost 6 bases, and 6 bases had no gene match. The CDR3 bases are TGTGCCATCAGGCTGGGACTAGCGGTTAACAATGAGCAGTTCTTC. It codes for CAIRLGLAVNNEQFF.

The chain recombines TRBV25-1 with TRBJ1-2; D gene ambiguous. V lost 1 base to trimming and J lost 4 bases, with 16 bases between them. Germline CDR1 and CDR2: MGHDK and SYGVNS. There are 16 residues in the CDR3. CDR3 DNA: TGTGCCAGCAGTGAATCGGGCGGTTCTTTGGGCTATGGCTACACCTTC. Its translation is CASSESGGSLGYGYTF.

The chain is built from TRBV6-1 and TRBJ2-3; the D is unclear. Germline CDR1 is MNHNS and CDR2 is SASEGT. The V and J ends lost 5 bases and 2 bases respectively, with 5 bases between them. The CDR3 runs 12 residues. For the CDR3, the DNA is TGTGCCAGCAGTTCACACACAGATACGCAGTATTTT. As protein: CASSSHTDTQYF.

This sequence joins TRBV18 and TRBJ2-1; D is uncertain. The CDR3 sequence is 15 residues long. Trimming took 3 bases from V and 7 from J, leaving 16 bases between them. CDR1 KGHSH and CDR2 LQKENI come from the germline V gene. The CDR3 region is CASSPGGALGNEQFF. The CDR3 bases are TGTGCCAGCTCACCCGGCGGAGCCCTTGGGAATGAGCAGTTCTTC.

The chain joins TRBV6-4 to TRBJ2-7; 7 nucleotides match TRBD1. The V segment lost 10 bases and the J segment 2 bases; nucleotides outside the gene matches: 5. Germline V gene lookup returns CDR1 MRHNA and CDR2 SNTAGT. The CDR3 loop spans 12 amino acids. For the CDR3, the DNA is TGTGCCACCCGCCAGGGGGCCTACGAGCAGTACTTC. Translating it yields CATRQGAYEQYF.